The source of this TCR beta chain is a study of blood T cell repertoires in COVID-19 (dated by TCRdb to 2018 to 2020). For context, the study as a whole: Collaborator samples came from the United States, Italy and Spain and covered acute and convalescent phases of COVID-19. The prospective study material was composed of cDNA or gDNA derived from T cells, B-cell-depleted T cells, or PBMCs. Subjects who had been exposed to COVID-19, were actively infected with it, or had recovered from it provided the deeply sampled blood TCRbeta repertoires that made up the dataset. The repertoires were made available in a free public database intended to serve as a resource for research on the immune response to SARS-CoV-2. Samples came from the ongoing ImmuneRACE study (first 160 participants) plus 1,254 subjects from 6 global collaborators. The sample metadata nearly always contained a de-identified subject ID, COVID-19 status, age in years and sex. Where available, HLA class I and class II types were taken from metadata supplied by the sample provider and were not determined by assay-based typing.

Concerning this clone: The antigen this receptor binds is unknown. Per-base qualities were not stored, and no clone one base away is much larger.

TCRbeta CDR3 regions were amplified from genomic DNA by means of the immunoSEQ Assay, a bias-controlled multiplex PCR. On the authors' methods: Nucleated cell counts per sample were estimated from amplification of reference gene primers within the assay. To quantify the absolute abundance of each unique TCRbeta CDR3 rearrangement, sequence reads were collapsed and filtered. For each sample, productive Simpson clonality was calculated as the square root of Simpson's diversity index across productive rearrangements. TCRdb re-hosts the immuneACCESS table, in-frame sequences only. Its copies lack some clones; in the studies checked, an unresolved V gene accounts for under half of them, and the cause for the rest is not known. The D gene and trimming were derived from the DNA, and the V and J assignments and clone size from that table. The sample yields about 160,000 clones; approximately 82% were counted once. The biggest ten clones account for about a fifth of the sample.

Each collaborating institution followed its own protocols to collect whole blood in K2EDTA tubes. For TCRbeta analysis, collaborators shipped samples as frozen whole blood, isolated PBMCs, or DNA extracted from either of those sample types. What the study reported, not specific to this receptor: The amount of clinical and demographic metadata varied by source and participant and was provided uncurated.

Material: peripheral blood. The TCR sequence derives from a woman older than 75 with acute or convalescent COVID-19.

The nucleotide sequence reads as follows: TGTGCCAGCAGCCCCTTTGGACTAGCGGGAGGGCCCGACCAAGAGACCCAGTACTTC. Its coded protein is CASSPFGLAGGPDQETQYF. The chain couples TRBV7-8 to TRBJ2-5; 15 junctional bases match TRBD2. The CDR3, cysteine through phenylalanine, is 19 amino acids long. Only CDR3 DNA remains: 57 bases, in frame from the first base. Looking up the germline V gene yields CDR1 SGHVS and CDR2 FQNEAQ. The germline V and J ends show losses of 5 bases and 0 bases respectively, and no gene match explains 10 bases of the junction.